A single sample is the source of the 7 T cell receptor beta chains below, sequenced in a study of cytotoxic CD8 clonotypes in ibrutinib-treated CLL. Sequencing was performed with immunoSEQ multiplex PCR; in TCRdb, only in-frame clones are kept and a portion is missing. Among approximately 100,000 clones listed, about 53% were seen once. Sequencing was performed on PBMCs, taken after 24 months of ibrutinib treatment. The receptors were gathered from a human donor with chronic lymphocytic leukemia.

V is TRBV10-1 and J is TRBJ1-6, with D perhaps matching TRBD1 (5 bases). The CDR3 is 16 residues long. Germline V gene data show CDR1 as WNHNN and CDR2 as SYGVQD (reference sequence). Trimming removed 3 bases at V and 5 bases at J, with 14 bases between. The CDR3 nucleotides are TGCGCCAGCAGTGAACAATCGGACAACCATAATTCACCCCTCCACTTT. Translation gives CASSEQSDNHNSPLHF.

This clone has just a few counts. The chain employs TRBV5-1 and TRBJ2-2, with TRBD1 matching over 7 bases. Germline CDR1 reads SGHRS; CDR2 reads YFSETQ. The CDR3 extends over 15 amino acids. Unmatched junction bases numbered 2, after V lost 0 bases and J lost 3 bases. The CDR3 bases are TGCGCCAGCAGCTTGGGGACAGGTCACACCGGGGAGCTGTTTTTT. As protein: CASSLGTGHTGELFF.

This chain's CDR3 is CASSLAGIRTGNTIYF. CDR3 in DNA: TGCGCCAGCAGCTTGGCGGGAATCCGTACTGGAAACACCATATATTTT. The gene calls are TRBV5-1 and TRBJ1-3; D gene uncertain. V was trimmed by 0 bases and J by 2 bases, leaving 12 bases between them. Germline loops: CDR1 SGHRS, CDR2 YFSETQ. The CDR3 covers 16 residues.

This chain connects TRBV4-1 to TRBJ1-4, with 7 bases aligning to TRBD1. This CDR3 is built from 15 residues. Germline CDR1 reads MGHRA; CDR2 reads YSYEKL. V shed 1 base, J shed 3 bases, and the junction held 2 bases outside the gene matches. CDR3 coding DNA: TGCGCCAGCAGCCAAGGGGACAGCTCTAATGAAAAACTGTTTTTT. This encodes CASSQGDSSNEKLFF.

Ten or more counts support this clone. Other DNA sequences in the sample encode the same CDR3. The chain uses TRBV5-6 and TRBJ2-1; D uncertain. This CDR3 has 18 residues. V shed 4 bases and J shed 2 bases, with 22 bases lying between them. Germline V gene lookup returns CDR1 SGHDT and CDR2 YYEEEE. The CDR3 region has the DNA TGTGCCAGCAGCCCACCCCTCCTGTCAGGTCACACCTACAATGAGCAGTTCTTC. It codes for CASSPPLLSGHTYNEQFF.

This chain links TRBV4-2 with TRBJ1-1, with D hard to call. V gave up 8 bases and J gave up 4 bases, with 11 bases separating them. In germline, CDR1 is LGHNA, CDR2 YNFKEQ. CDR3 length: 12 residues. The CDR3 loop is CASGDWGTEAFF. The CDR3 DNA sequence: TGTGCCAGCGGCGATTGGGGCACTGAAGCTTTCTTT.

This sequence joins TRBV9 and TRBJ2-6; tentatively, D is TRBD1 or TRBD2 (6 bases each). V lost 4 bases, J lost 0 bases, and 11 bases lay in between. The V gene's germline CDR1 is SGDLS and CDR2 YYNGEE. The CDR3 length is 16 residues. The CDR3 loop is CASSPGGGSGANVLTF. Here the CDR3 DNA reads TGTGCCAGCAGCCCCGGAGGGGGCTCTGGGGCCAACGTCCTGACTTTC.